This TCR beta chain came from a study of tumor-infiltrating lymphocytes in localized non-small cell lung cancer (dated by TCRdb to the early 2020s). In terms of the full investigation: The cohort included patients whose samples were collected after neoadjuvant chemotherapy, as well as both smokers and never-smokers and several histologies. Each patient contributed resected tumor tissue and uninvolved lung tissue from the same patient, described as non-adjacent to the tumor. Alongside flow cytometry, multiplex immunofluorescence, RNA-seq, exome sequencing and proteomics, TCR sequencing was applied to the same patients as one of several integrated assays. The overall ICON cohort comprised 150 surgical patients with localized non-small cell lung cancer whose tumors were resected. The paired tumor versus uninvolved lung comparison of immunoSEQ T-cell fraction included about 54 patients. Overall study results and their limits: Because assay coverage varied across patients depending on available tissue quantity, TCR sequencing was performed for only a subset of the cohort. The TCR-derived T-cell fraction showed no difference between the flow cytometry-defined immunotypes IM1 (good prognosis) and IM2 (poor prognosis). Because different pieces of the same tissue were used for different assays, technical variation could not be separated from intratumor heterogeneity. In line with immunofluorescence CD3 counts, TCRbeta sequencing supported higher T cell infiltration in tumors compared with uninvolved lung tissue.

The T-cell fraction in tumor and uninvolved lung tissue was obtained from TCR sequencing using the immunoSEQ assay. Concerning the study's data processing: For survival analysis, patients were divided into high (upper tertile) and low (lower two tertiles) T-cell fraction groups, which were compared by log-rank test. Paired tumor versus uninvolved lung differences in T-cell fraction were tested with a signed-rank test. TCRdb obtained this table from immuneACCESS and retained in-frame rearrangements with V and J assigned. These tables miss some clones; where compared with another copy, unresolved V genes account for less than half of the shortfall, and the remainder is unexplained. That table gives V, J and clone size, and the DNA gave D and trimming. For this sample the table gives fewer than 15,000 clones, of which about 72% were detected only once. The leading ten clones occupy 9.5% to 11% of the sample.

Enrollment in ICON was initiated in 2016, and the last patient was enrolled in 2018. In a subcohort of around 77 patients, fresh tumor and matched uninvolved tissue were collected for in-depth immune analyses, with TCR sequencing among those analyses. DNA for TCR sequencing was isolated from bulk tissue, and no cell sorting was done. Trimming accounts for 0 bases at V and 0 bases at J, while the number of junction bases matched to no gene is 2. Spanning cysteine to phenylalanine, the CDR3 consists of 16 amino acids. Only the CDR3 DNA stays, 48 bases, in frame from base 1. From the germline V gene, CDR1 is SGDLS and CDR2 is YYNGEE. Turning to this clone: The antigen it recognizes is unknown. Base quality data are lacking; no much larger clone is found one base away.

The TCR originated in a human donor with non-small cell lung cancer. The sequenced material came from uninvolved lung tissue not adjacent to the tumor. This chain is built from TRBV9 and TRBJ2-1; 8 bases in the middle match TRBD1. This receptor has the CDR3 CASSVGGTGSYNEQFF. The sequence in DNA is TGTGCCAGCAGCGTAGGCGGGACAGGCTCCTACAATGAGCAGTTCTTC.